A selection of T cell receptor beta chains follows, all from one sample in a study of HIV-infected children after antiretroviral therapy interruption. TCRdb analysed the 3' RACE reads with MiXCR anew, one entry per CDR3 protein. The sample records about 89,000 distinct CDR3 sequences, about 6.3% being singletons. The material sequenced was CD45RA+ CD4+ T cells from PBMCs, pooled from several time points, taken from a donor given antiretroviral therapy, either interrupted or continuous. These receptors were taken from a pool of human donors with HIV. CDR3s include the opening cysteine and the closing phenylalanine or tryptophan.

v_gene	j_gene	CDR3aa
TRBV12-3/TRBV12-4	TRBJ2-1	CASSSQTRSNEQFF
TRBV9	TRBJ2-7	CASSAATYEQYF
TRBV7-2	TRBJ1-6	CASSLFRVDMIYSPLHF
TRBV10-2	TRBJ2-7	CASSSGTRGSEQYF
TRBV12-3/TRBV12-4	TRBJ1-6	CASLDSSYNSPLHF
TRBV9	TRBJ2-5	CASSLRSNRAKGYF
TRBV29-1	TRBJ1-1	CSAGQTNTEAFF
TRBV12-3/TRBV12-4	TRBJ2-2	CASAPTGPRIGELFF
TRBV10-3	TRBJ2-5	CAISKTGTGNQETQYF
TRBV19	TRBJ2-7	CASSIQQGPYEQYF
TRBV27	TRBJ2-5	CASRPTGTSEETQYF
TRBV6-1	TRBJ2-7	CASSEGFGSDYEQYF
TRBV29-1	TRBJ2-2	CSAGHYSNTGELFF
TRBV4-1	TRBJ2-4	CASSQADREENIQYF
TRBV6-9	TRBJ1-1	CASRDGDTEAFF
TRBV15	TRBJ1-1	CATSRDRPGVNTEAFF
TRBV6-6	TRBJ1-1	CASSRQNTEAFF
TRBV6-5	TRBJ2-7	CASSSQEGKAYEQYF
TRBV7-2	TRBJ1-1	CASSPMDRETEAFF
TRBV12-3/TRBV12-4	TRBJ1-5	CASSLQQSSNQPQHF
TRBV12-3/TRBV12-4	TRBJ2-3	CASSSSGWGGTDTQYF
TRBV20-1	TRBJ1-1	CSATRRGRGDPEAFF
TRBV7-8	TRBJ1-1	CASSLVFKKDKQGSGLTEAFF
TRBV12-3/TRBV12-4	TRBJ2-7	CASSRKGTGTEQYF
TRBV19	TRBJ2-5	CASSPSQDTQYF
TRBV20-1	TRBJ1-1	CSASIVAEAFF